This TCR beta chain came from a study of blood T cell repertoires in COVID-19. Study background: Material from acute and convalescent COVID-19 was sourced from the United States, Italy and Spain.

The CDR3 length is 15 residues. Per the germline V gene, CDR1 is LNHDA and CDR2 is SQIVND (reference sequence). The junction had 2 bases not matched to a gene; V was cut back by 3 bases and J by 3 bases. Only in-frame clones appear in the TCRdb table, and some are missing; sequencing was by immunoSEQ multiplex PCR. The table includes about 190,000 clones, about 77% detected once. This TCR was sampled from a woman at least 80 years old with active or convalescent COVID-19. The chain links TRBV19 to TRBJ2-3, with 11 bases that match TRBD2. The sample consisted of peripheral blood. In DNA form, the CDR3 reads TGTGCCAGTAGTATGGCTAGCGGGGGGACAGATACGCAGTATTTT. Protein product: CASSMASGGTDTQYF. Drawing the rest from reference TRBV19 and TRBJ2-3, the complete variable domain is DGGITQSPKYLFRKEGQNVTLSCEQNLNHDAMYWYRQDPGQGLRLIYYSQIVNDFQKGDIAEGYSVSREKKESFPLTVTSAQKNPTAFYLCASSMASGGTDTQYFGPGTRLTVL.